The text below deals with one T cell receptor (beta chain). No cognate antigen has been identified for it. The input lacks base qualities; no much larger clone sits a single base away. This record comes from a study of shared clonotypes between healthy human individuals (dated by TCRdb to between 2020 and 2021). As for the study more broadly: The cohort included a few men and two women between 18 and 49 years of age. Per donor, three plates each were used for CD4 naive and CD4 memory, two for CD8 naive, and one for CD8 memory. The study deeply sequenced blood TCR repertoires of several healthy adults to estimate repertoire size and the extent of clonotype sharing between individuals. Libraries were prepared and TCR repertoires were sequenced by different laboratories using diverse techniques, in order to increase sequencing depth and limit assay-specific biases. Each donor's leukapheresis produced roughly between roughly 0.85 and 10 billion PBMCs. What the authors observed across the whole study: The genetic and exposure-history diversity represented was limited by the small number of donors. Larger estimated clonotype richness was generally found for naive subsets than for memory subsets. Sharing across four donors was observed for approximately 4.6% of naive CD4, 3% to 4% of naive CD8, roughly 2.4% of memory CD4, and about 0.4% of memory CD8 clonotypes. Compared with non-shared clonotypes, clonotypes shared by all four sorted-subset donors had higher generation probabilities. Sampling was restricted to blood, and TCR repertoires in tissues likely differ from the TCR repertoires found in blood. Even with the large sequencing depth, rarefaction of the sorted-subset datasets indicated that sequencing was incomplete. Based on pairwise subsampling, the degree of clonotype sharing among donors was expected to be affected by sequencing depth.

CD8 naive samples were CD45RO-negative cells positively selected for CCR7, giving a CD45RA+CCR7+ population that excluded TemRA cells. Donors were healthy HIV-negative adults with no recently reported acute infections or vaccinations. Every donor was a Caucasian adult residing in Nashville, Tennessee, USA. Blood was obtained by leukapheresis, after which PBMCs were separated by Ficoll-Histopaque density gradient centrifugation and cryopreserved in liquid nitrogen vapor phase. Analytical flow cytometry was used to check the purity and quantity of each magnetically sorted T cell population. Genomic DNA was isolated from each sorted fraction and quantified by UV absorbance on a Nanodrop 2000c. Using the deep immunoSEQ assay, TCR CDR3 regions were amplified from genomic DNA by multiplex PCR. Extracted genomic DNA from each cell subset was spread evenly across all wells of several immunoSEQ 96-well plates, with each plate serving as a replicate. For sorted subsets, 200 to 250 ng of genomic DNA, equivalent to 25,000 to 35,000 T cell genomes, went into each replicate PCR. The purified libraries were quantified using a Qubit 3.0 fluorometer, sized with a Bioanalyzer 2100, and then quantified again using the KAPA Library Quantification kit. A separate single-read 150-cycle Illumina NextSeq 550 flow cell was used to sequence each immunoSEQ 96-well plate. The published analysis was carried out like this. Because the immunoSEQ output included only junctional sequences and no quality scores, the filtering could not be the same as the filtering used for full-length reads. To assign V/J genes and CDR3, sequences were annotated using PyIR, a Python wrapper for IgBLAST v1.9, with IMGT germline references. Reads were removed for weak V/J assignments (E-value above 1e-6), missing CDR3, stop codons, out-of-frame junctions, or ambiguous translated residues. V3J clonotypes were defined as sequences sharing the same inferred V gene, J gene, and CDR3 amino acid sequence. Percentage overlap between repertoires was computed as shared unique clonotypes divided by the size of the smaller repertoire. Repertoire richness was assessed with RTK rarefaction, the Chao1 estimator, and Recon v2.1 estimates of unobserved clonotypes. Generation probabilities for all TCRbeta clonotypes obtained by the gDNA method from a handful of donors were computed using OLGA. This immuneACCESS table, as held by TCRdb, lists in-frame sequences with V and J called but not all clones. Of the missing ones, under half trace to an unresolved V gene in checked studies; the others have no known cause. V, J and clone size are those of that table, while D and trimming were read from the DNA. For this sample there are millions of clones; about 95% appear just once. The ten largest clonotypes hold about 1.1% of the sample.

Its CDR3 holds 13 amino acids, cysteine through phenylalanine. The CDR3 DNA has 39 bases and is translated from base 1. The trim is 5 bases for V and 4 bases for J, with a gap of 10 bases between the germline ends. Looking up the germline V gene yields CDR1 LGHNA and CDR2 YSLEER. Sequences were obtained from naive CD8+ T cells sorted from blood. According to the study, the label for this sample's cell subset or site signals: CD45RA+CCR7+. This sequence originates from a man younger than 30 in good health. The rearrangement joined TRBV4-3 to TRBJ2-3, and the D gene may be TRBD1, 6 bases matching. The sequenced DNA: TGCGCCAGCAGCTCAGGGGTCGCAGATACGCAGTATTTT. The encoded protein is CASSSGVADTQYF.